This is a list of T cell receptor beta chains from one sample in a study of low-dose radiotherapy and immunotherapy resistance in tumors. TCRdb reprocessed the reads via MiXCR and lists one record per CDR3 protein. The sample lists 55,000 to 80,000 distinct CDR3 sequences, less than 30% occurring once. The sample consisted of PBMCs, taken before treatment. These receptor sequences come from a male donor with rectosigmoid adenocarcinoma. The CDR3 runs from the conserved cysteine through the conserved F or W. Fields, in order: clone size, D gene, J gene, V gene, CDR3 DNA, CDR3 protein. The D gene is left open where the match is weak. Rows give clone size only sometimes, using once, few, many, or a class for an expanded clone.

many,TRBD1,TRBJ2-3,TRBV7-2,TGTGCCAGCAGCCAGGGACAGGCAAGCACAGATACGCAGTATTTT,CASSQGQASTDTQYF
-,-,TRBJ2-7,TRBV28,TGTGCCAGCAGCATAGGCGGGCTTGCTGCCTACGAGCAGTACTTC,CASSIGGLAAYEQYF
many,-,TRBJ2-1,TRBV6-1,TGTGCCAGCAGTCAAGAAGGGGCAGTGGGGGATGAGCAGTTCTTC,CASSQEGAVGDEQFF
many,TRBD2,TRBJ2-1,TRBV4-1,TGCGCCAGCAGCCGAAGCGGGAAAGGGAATGAGCAGTTCTTC,CASSRSGKGNEQFF
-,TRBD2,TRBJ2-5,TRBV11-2,TGTGCCAGCAACCGGCCCGGGGGGAGGGGAGAGACCCAGTACTTC,CASNRPGGRGETQYF
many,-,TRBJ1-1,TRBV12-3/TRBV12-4,TGTGCCAGCAGTTTAGCGCCGCAGAACACTGAAGCTTTCTTT,CASSLAPQNTEAFF
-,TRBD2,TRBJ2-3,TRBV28,TGTGCCAGCAGTTTGGCGGGAGGATTTTTAGATACGCAGTATTTT,CASSLAGGFLDTQYF
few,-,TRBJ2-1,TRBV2,TGTGCCAGCAGTGACTACTTGGAGCAGTTCTTC,CASSDYLEQFF
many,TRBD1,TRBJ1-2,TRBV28,TGTGCCAGCAGCTGGACAGGGACGAGGTATGGCTACACCTTC,CASSWTGTRYGYTF
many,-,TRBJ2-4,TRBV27,TGTGCCAGCAGTCAAAGTTCCAAAAACATTCAGTACTTC,CASSQSSKNIQYF
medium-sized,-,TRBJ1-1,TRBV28,TGTGCCAGCAGCCCCGGACACCGCAAGGCTGAAGCTTTCTTT,CASSPGHRKAEAFF
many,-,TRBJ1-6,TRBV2,TGTGCCAGCAGTGAGGCGGCCCCCCTCCACTTT,CASSEAAPLHF
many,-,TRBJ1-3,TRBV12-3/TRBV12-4,TGTGCCAGCCACAGGACCAGCTCTGGAAACACCATATATTTT,CASHRTSSGNTIYF
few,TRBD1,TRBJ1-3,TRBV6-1,TGTGCCAGCATCAAGACAGGGGGTATTGGAAACACCATATATTTT,CASIKTGGIGNTIYF
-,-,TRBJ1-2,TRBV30,TGTGCCTGGAGGGGGCCGGCTAACTATGGCTACACCTTC,CAWRGPANYGYTF
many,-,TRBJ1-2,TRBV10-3,TGTGCCATCAGTGACTGGAAGAACTATGGCTACACCTTC,CAISDWKNYGYTF
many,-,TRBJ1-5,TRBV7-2,TGTGCCAGCAGCTCCCAGGCTTGGGGCAATCAGCCCCAGCATTTT,CASSSQAWGNQPQHF
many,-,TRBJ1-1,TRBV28,TGTGCCAGCACCCCCTATGAAGGGGACAAGGTTTCTGAAGCTTTCTTT,CASTPYEGDKVSEAFF
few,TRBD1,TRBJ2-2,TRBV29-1,TGCAGCACGTTGCGGGACAGGGGCACCGGGGAGCTGTTTTTT,CSTLRDRGTGELFF
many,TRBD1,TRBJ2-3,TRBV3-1,TGTGCCAGCAGCCTGGGACAGAGGACGCAGTATTTT,CASSLGQRTQYF
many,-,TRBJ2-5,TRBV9,TGTGCCAGCAGCGTAGCTACGGGGTACCAAGAGACCCAGTACTTC,CASSVATGYQETQYF
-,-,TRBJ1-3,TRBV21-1,TGTGCCAGCAGCAAAGTAAGGCGGGAGGGGCAAATTGTGACTGGAAACACCATATATTTT,CASSKVRREGQIVTGNTIYF
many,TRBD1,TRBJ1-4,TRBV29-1,TGCAGCGTTAGCGGGACAGGAGATAGTAATGAAAAACTGTTTTTT,CSVSGTGDSNEKLFF
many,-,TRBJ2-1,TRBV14,TGTGCCAGCAGCTCCCAGGGGTATAATGAGCAGTTCTTC,CASSSQGYNEQFF
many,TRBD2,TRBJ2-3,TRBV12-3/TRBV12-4,TGTGCCAGCAGCTCTAGCGGGGATGGCACAGATACGCAGTATTTT,CASSSSGDGTDTQYF
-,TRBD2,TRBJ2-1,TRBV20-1,TGCAGTGCTAGTCGGACTAGCGGTTACAATGAGCAGTTCTTC,CSASRTSGYNEQFF
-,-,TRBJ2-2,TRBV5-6,-,CASSRTGVNTGELFFF
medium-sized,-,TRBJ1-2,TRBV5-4,TGTGCCAGCAGCTTGGCCGGCACAGGAGGGTATGGCTACACCTTC,CASSLAGTGGYGYTF
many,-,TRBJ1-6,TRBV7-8,TGTGCCAGCAGCTTGGGCGAGGGACTCCCCCACTTT,CASSLGEGLPHF
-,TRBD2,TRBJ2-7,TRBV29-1,TGCAGCGTTGGCTGGCGGGAGGCTTCCTACGAGCAGTACTTC,CSVGWREASYEQYF
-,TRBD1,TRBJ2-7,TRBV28,TGTGCCAGCAGTTTAGGGACGGACAGGGCCGGGTACGAGCAGTACTTC,CASSLGTDRAGYEQYF
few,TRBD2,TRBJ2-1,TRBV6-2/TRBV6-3,TGTGCCAGCAGTTACGGGCTAGCGGGAGGGAAAGGGCAGTTCTTC,CASSYGLAGGKGQFF
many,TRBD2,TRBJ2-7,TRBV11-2,TGTGCCAGCAGCTGGGGATCGGGAGGCAGCTCCTACGAGCAGTACTTC,CASSWGSGGSSYEQYF
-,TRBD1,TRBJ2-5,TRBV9,TGTGCCAGCAGCGCTAGGGGGCTGGAGACCCAGTACTTC,CASSARGLETQYF
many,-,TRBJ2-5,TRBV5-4,TGTGCCAGCAGTCCCCTAGGGTTGGGGCAAGAGACCCAGTACTTC,CASSPLGLGQETQYF
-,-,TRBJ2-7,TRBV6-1,TGTGCCAGCAGTGAGGACGGGAATATCTCCTACGAGCAGTACTTC,CASSEDGNISYEQYF
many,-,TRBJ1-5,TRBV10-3,TGTGCCATCAGTGTGATGGGTAATCAGCCCCAGCATTTT,CAISVMGNQPQHF
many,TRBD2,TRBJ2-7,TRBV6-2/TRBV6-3,TGTGCCAGCAGTTACCGGGCAGCGGGGGAGACTATCTCCTACGAGCAGTACTTC,CASSYRAAGETISYEQYF
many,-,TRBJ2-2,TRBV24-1,TGTGCCACCAGTTTCAAATCCGGGAGAATAGGGACGTCAAACACCGGGGAGCTGTTTTTT,CATSFKSGRIGTSNTGELFF
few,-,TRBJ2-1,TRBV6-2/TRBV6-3,TGTGCCAGCAGTTACGAGGTGGGGGCTAATCAGTTCTTC,CASSYEVGANQFF
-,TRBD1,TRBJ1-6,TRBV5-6,TGTGCCAGCAGCCTGGACAGGGGGAATAATAATTCACCCCTCCACTTT,CASSLDRGNNNSPLHF
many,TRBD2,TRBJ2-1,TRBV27,TGTGCCAGCAGTTTGGGACTAGCGGGAGTACGGTCCTACAATGAGCAGTTCTTC,CASSLGLAGVRSYNEQFF
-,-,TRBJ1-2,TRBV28,TGTGCCAGCAGTTTCGGGGGCTATGGCTACACCTTC,CASSFGGYGYTF
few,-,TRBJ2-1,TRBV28,TGTGCCAGCAGACTCATGCAGGGACGCAATGAGCAGTTCTTC,CASRLMQGRNEQFF
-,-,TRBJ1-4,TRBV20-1,TGCAGTGTGCCTATTAAATCTACCAATGAAAAACTGTTTTTT,CSVPIKSTNEKLFF
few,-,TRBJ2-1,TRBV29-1,TGCAGCGCTGCCGGGACTTCTTATGGCCGGAATGAGCAGTTCTTC,CSAAGTSYGRNEQFF
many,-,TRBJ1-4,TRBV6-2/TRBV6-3,TGTGCCAGCAGTTTGACAGACCGTAATGAAAAACTGTTTTTT,CASSLTDRNEKLFF
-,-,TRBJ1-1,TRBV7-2,TGTGCCAGCAGACTCACTGAAGCTTTCTTT,CASRLTEAFF
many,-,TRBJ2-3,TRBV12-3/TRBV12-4,TGTGCCAGCAGCCGTAGCGGCAGCACAGATACGCAGTATTTT,CASSRSGSTDTQYF
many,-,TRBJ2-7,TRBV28,TGTGCCAGCAGCTTCGGACAGGGAGGGTGGTACGAGCAGTACTTC,CASSFGQGGWYEQYF
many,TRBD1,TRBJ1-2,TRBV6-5,TGTGCCAGCAGTTACTTCGGCGGACAGGAGCACTATGGCTACACCTTC,CASSYFGGQEHYGYTF
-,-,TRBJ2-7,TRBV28,TGTGCCAGCAGCACAAATTCGCGCGGGCCCCACGAGCAGTACTTC,CASSTNSRGPHEQYF
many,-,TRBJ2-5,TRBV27,TGTGCCAGCAGTTTATCGACAAGAGGGGAGACCCAGTACTTC,CASSLSTRGETQYF
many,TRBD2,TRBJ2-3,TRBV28,TGTGCCAGCAGTTTTATTTTAGCGGGGGTTACAGGCACAGATACGCAGTATTTT,CASSFILAGVTGTDTQYF